This T cell receptor (beta chain) was retrieved from a study of shared clonotypes between healthy human individuals. Germline values: CDR1 SEHNR, CDR2 FQNEAQ (reference sequence). V was cut by 3 bases and J by 8 bases, with 13 bases left in between. The CDR3 spans 14 residues. This clone was counted a few times. Under the authors' procedure: There were no quality scores in the junction-only immunoSEQ sequences, so filtering differed. Generated by immunoSEQ multiplex PCR, the TCRdb table keeps only in-frame clones and is missing some. The DNA gave D and trimming, while V, J and clone size come from that table. The top ten clones hold 10% to 15% of a sample with about 510,000 clones, 79% of them seen once.

The receptor was derived from a woman aged 40 to 55 in good health. Some clones in this sample may be carry-over from other donors' samples. The sample was PBMCs. This chain links TRBV7-9 with TRBJ1-4; D might be TRBD1 (5 bases). This CDR3 reads CASSLGDPGEKLFF. DNA of the CDR3: TGTGCCAGCAGCTTGGGGGATCCCGGGGAAAAACTGTTTTTT.